Following are 7 T cell receptor beta chains from one sample sequenced in a study of regulatory T cells in long-lasting Graves disease. iRepertoire HTBI primers and Arm-PCR of CDR3 regions built TCR beta libraries. TCRdb reanalysed the multiplex PCR reads using MiXCR and keeps one entry per CDR3 protein. The sample contains about 470,000 distinct CDR3 sequences, around 21% of which appear only once. Time point of the sample: persistent/refractory GD, antithyroid drugs over 5 years with positive TRAb. Making the TCR library involved RNA that had been extracted from PBMCs. Sequencing was performed on peripheral blood mononuclear cells (PBMCs), taken when the disease was refractory, from a patient treated with antithyroid drugs. These receptor sequences come from a female donor with Graves disease.

This chain joins TRBV7-9 and TRBJ2-7; a possible D gene is TRBD2 (7 bases). CDR1 and CDR2 from the germline V gene are SEHNR and FQNEAQ (reference sequence). This CDR3 is 13 amino acids long. V lost 11 bases to trimming and J lost 6 bases, with 20 bases between them. CDR3 nucleotide sequence: TGTGCCTGCGGGGGCCCAATCGGATTCGAGCAGTACTTC. This codes for CACGGPIGFEQYF.

This clonotype has ten or more counts. The chain links TRBV14 to TRBJ2-2, with D unresolved. The CDR3 sequence is 14 residues long. CDR1 is SGHDN and CDR2 is FVKESK in the germline V gene. The germline V and J ends were trimmed by 1 base and 7 bases, with 10 bases remaining between them. CDR3: CASSQVLGGGELFF. The CDR3 DNA follows: TGTGCCAGCAGCCAAGTTCTGGGCGGCGGGGAGCTGTTTTTT.

The chain recombines TRBV30 with TRBJ2-7, with D unclear. The CDR3 contains 13 residues. Deletions cut 0 bases from V and 7 bases from J, with 13 bases between. Germline V gives CDR1 GTSNPN, CDR2 SVGIG (reference sequence). In nucleotides, the CDR3 is TGTGCCTGGAGTGTAAAAGGTGTTGGGGAGCAGTACTTC. It encodes CAWSVKGVGEQYF.

In this sample, this clonotype turned up many times. This chain uses TRBV5-1 with TRBJ1-1; the match to TRBD1 covers 7 bases. CDR3 length: 13 amino acids. Germline V gene data show CDR1 as SGHRS and CDR2 as YFSETQ. V lost 4 bases, J lost 5 bases, and 5 bases stayed unmatched. The CDR3 loop is CASSRTGATEAFF. The DNA of the CDR3 is TGCGCCAGCAGCAGGACAGGCGCTACTGAAGCTTTCTTT. Drawing the rest from reference TRBV5-1 and TRBJ1-1, the complete variable domain is KAGVTQTPRYLIKTRGQQVTLSCSPISGHRSVSWYQQTPGQGLQFLFEYFSETQRNKGNFPGRFSGRQFSNSRSEMNVSTLELGDSALYLCASSRTGATEAFFGQGTRLTVV.

The rearrangement uses TRBV20-1 and TRBJ1-5; TRBD1 is a possible D gene (5 bases). V shed 2 bases and J shed 6 bases, with 14 bases lying between them. Germline CDR1 is DFQATT and CDR2 is SNEGSKA (reference sequence). The CDR3 totals 14 residues. The CDR3 spells CSARNPGRGQPQHF. DNA of the CDR3: TGCAGTGCTAGAAACCCAGGGCGGGGTCAGCCCCAGCATTTT.

The table lists this clonotype with a few counts. The J gene is TRBJ2-7, the V gene TRBV19, with 8 bases lining up with TRBD2. The CDR3 length is 16 residues. J was trimmed by 2 bases and V by 7 bases; bases with no gene match: 13. In germline, CDR1 is LNHDA, CDR2 SQIVND (reference sequence). The CDR3 DNA reads as TGTGCCAGTAAAACTAGAGCGGGAGTTTTCCCCTACGAGCAGTACTTC. It yields the protein CASKTRAGVFPYEQYF. Variable domain in full (rest from reference TRBV19 and TRBJ2-7): DGGITQSPKYLFRKEGQNVTLSCEQNLNHDAMYWYRQDPGQGLRLIYYSQIVNDFQKGDIAEGYSVSREKKESFPLTVTSAQKNPTAFYLCASKTRAGVFPYEQYFGPGTRLTVT.

The chain carries TRBV4-1 and TRBJ2-7; 9 nucleotides line up with TRBD1. Germline-derived CDR1 and CDR2 are MGHRA and YSYEKL. V lost 1 base to trimming and J lost 3 bases; unmatched junction nucleotides: 4. This CDR3 region has 15 residues. The chain's CDR3 is CASSQAMDRGYEQYF. Written as DNA, the CDR3 is TGCGCCAGCAGCCAAGCAATGGACAGGGGCTACGAGCAGTACTTC.